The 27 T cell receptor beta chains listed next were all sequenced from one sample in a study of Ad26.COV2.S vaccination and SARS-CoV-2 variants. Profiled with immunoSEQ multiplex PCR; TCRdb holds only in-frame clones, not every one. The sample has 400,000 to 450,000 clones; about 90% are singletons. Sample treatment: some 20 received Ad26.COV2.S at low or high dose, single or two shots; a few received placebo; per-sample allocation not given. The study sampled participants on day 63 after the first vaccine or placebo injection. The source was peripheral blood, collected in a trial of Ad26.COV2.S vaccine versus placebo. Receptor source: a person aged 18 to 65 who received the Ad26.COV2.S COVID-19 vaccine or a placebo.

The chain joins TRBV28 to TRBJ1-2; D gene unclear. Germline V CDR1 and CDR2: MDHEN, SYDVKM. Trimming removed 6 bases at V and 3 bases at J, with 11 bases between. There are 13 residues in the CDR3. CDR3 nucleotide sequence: TGTGCCAGCAGGGGTCCGGGTCACTATGGCTACACCTTC. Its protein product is CASRGPGHYGYTF.

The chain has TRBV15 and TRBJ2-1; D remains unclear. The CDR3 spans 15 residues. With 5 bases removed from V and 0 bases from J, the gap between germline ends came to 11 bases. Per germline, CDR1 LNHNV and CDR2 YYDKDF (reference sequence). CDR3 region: CATSGSLSSYNEQFF. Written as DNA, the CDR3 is TGTGCCACCAGCGGATCCTTGAGCTCCTACAATGAGCAGTTCTTC.

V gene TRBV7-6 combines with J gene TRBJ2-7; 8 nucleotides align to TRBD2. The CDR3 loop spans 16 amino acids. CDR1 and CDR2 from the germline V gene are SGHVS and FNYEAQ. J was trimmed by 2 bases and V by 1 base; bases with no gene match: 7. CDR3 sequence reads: CASSLVFTSGTYEQYF. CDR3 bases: TGTGCCAGCAGCTTAGTATTCACTAGCGGCACCTACGAGCAGTACTTC.

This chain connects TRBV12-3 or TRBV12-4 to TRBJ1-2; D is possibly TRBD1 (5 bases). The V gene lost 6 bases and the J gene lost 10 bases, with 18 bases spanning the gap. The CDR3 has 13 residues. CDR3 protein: CASSSGGSGDYTF. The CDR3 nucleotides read TGTGCCAGCAGCTCCGGGGGGTCCGGGGACTACACCTTC.

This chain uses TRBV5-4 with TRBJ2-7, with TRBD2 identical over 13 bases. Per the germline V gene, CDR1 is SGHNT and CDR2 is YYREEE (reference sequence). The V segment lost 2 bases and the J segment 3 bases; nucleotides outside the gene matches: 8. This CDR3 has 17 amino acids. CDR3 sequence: CASSFGVRTSGSYEQYF. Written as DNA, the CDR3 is TGTGCCAGCAGCTTCGGAGTTCGGACTAGCGGGAGCTACGAGCAGTACTTC. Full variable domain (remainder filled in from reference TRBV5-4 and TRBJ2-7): ETGVTQSPTHLIKTRGQQVTLRCSSQSGHNTVSWYQQALGQGPQFIFQYYREEENGRGNFPPRFSGLQFPNYSSELNVNALELDDSALYLCASSFGVRTSGSYEQYFGPGTRLTVT.

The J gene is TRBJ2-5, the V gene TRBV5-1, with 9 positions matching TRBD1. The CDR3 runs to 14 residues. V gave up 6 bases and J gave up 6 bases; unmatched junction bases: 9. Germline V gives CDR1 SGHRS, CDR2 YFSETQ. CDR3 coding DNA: TGCGCCAGCACCCCCGGGACAGGGACCCAGACCCAGTACTTC. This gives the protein CASTPGTGTQTQYF.

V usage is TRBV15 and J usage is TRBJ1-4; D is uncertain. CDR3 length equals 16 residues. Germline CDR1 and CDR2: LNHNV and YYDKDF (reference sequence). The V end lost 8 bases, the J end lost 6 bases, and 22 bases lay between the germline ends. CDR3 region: CATENLQARRDEKLFF. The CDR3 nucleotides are TGTGCCACCGAGAACTTGCAGGCTCGACGGGATGAAAAACTGTTTTTT.

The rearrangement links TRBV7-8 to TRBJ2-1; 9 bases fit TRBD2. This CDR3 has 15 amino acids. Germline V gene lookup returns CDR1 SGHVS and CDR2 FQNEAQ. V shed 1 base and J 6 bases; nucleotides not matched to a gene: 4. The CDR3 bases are TGTGCCAGCAGCTTAGGGACTAGCGAGGGCAATGAGCAGTTCTTC. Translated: CASSLGTSEGNEQFF.

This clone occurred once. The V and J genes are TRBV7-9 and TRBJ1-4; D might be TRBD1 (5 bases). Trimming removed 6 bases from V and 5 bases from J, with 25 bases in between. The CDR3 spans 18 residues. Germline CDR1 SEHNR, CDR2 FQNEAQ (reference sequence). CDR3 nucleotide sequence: TGTGCCAGCAGACTCGGGACGGAGCGACATCCTCTAAATGAAAAACTGTTTTTT. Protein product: CASRLGTERHPLNEKLFF.

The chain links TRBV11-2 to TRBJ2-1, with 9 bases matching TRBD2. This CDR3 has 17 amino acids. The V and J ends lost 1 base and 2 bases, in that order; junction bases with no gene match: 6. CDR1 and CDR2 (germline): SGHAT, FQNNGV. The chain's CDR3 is CASSLAGREGPYNEQFF. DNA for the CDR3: TGTGCCAGCAGCTTAGCGGGGCGGGAGGGGCCCTACAATGAGCAGTTCTTC.

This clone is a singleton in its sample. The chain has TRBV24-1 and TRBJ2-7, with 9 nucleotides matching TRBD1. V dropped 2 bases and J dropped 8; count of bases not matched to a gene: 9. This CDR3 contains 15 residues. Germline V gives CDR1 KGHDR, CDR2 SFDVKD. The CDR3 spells CATSDSGTGTWKQYF. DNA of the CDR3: TGTGCCACCAGTGATTCCGGGACAGGGACCTGGAAGCAGTACTTC.

The CDR3 region has the DNA TGTGCCAGCAGCTTAAGGGGGGCAAGCACAGATACGCAGTATTTT. Its protein product is CASSLRGASTDTQYF. V gene TRBV7-3 combines with J gene TRBJ2-3, with D perhaps TRBD1 or TRBD2 (6 bases each). Germline-derived CDR1 and CDR2 are SGHTA and FQGTGA. The V gene lost 1 base and the J gene lost 0 bases, with 8 bases spanning the gap. This CDR3 is 15 amino acids long.

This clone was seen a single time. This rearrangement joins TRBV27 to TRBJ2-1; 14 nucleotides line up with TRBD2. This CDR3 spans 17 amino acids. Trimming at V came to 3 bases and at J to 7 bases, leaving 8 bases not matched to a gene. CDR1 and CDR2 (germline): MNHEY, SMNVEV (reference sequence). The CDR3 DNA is TGTGCCAGCAGTTTTGGGGGGACTAGCGGGAGTGGGAATGAGCAGTTCTTC. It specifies CASSFGGTSGSGNEQFF.

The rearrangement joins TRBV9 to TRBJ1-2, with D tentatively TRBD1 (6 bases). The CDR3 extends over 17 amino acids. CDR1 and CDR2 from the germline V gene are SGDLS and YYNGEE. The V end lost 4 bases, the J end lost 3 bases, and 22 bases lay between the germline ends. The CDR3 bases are TGTGCCAGCAGCCCCCCACCGACAGGCCAGGTGGACTATGGCTACACCTTC. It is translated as CASSPPPTGQVDYGYTF.

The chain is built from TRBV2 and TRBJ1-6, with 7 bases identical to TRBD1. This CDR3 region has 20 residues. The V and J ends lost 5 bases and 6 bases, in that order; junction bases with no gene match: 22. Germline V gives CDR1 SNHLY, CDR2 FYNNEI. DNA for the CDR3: TGTGCCAGCAGTTCCCTCAGAAAAGGGGGCGGGTTGGTTGGTAATTCACCCCTCCACTTT. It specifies CASSSLRKGGGLVGNSPLHF. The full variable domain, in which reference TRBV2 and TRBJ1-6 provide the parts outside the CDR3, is EPEVTQTPSHQVTQMGQEVILRCVPISNHLYFYWYRQILGQKVEFLVSFYNNEISEKSEIFDDQFSVERPDGSNFTLKIRSTKLEDSAMYFCASSSLRKGGGLVGNSPLHFGNGTRLTVT.

Here the CDR3 reads CASSSLQGNSPLHF. The CDR3 nucleotides read TGTGCCAGCAGCTCTCTACAAGGAAATTCACCCCTCCACTTT. This chain joins TRBV13 and TRBJ1-6; no reliable D call. Germline-derived CDR1 and CDR2 are PRHDT and FYEKMQ (reference sequence). This CDR3 region has 14 residues. Between the trimmed V and J ends, which lost 4 bases and 7 bases, there was a span of 11 bases. Supplemented by reference TRBV13 and TRBJ1-6, the full variable domain reads AAGVIQSPRHLIKEKRETATLKCYPIPRHDTVYWYQQGPGQDPQFLISFYEKMQSDKGSIPDRFSAQQFSDYHSELNMSSLELGDSALYFCASSSLQGNSPLHFGNGTRLTVT.

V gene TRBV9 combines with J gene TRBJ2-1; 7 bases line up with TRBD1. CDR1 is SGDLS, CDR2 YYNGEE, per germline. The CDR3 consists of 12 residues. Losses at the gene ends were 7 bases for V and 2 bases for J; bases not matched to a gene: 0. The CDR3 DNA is TGTGCCAGCGGGACAGCCTACAATGAGCAGTTCTTC. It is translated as CASGTAYNEQFF.

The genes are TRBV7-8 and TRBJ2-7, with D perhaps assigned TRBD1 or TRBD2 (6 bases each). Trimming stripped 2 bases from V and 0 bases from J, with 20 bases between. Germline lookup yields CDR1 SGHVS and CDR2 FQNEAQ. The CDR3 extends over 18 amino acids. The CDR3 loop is CASSLKGGRAGSSYEQYF. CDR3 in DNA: TGTGCCAGCAGCTTAAAGGGGGGCCGGGCGGGTAGCTCCTACGAGCAGTACTTC.

DNA of the CDR3: TGTGCCAGCAGCTTCCGGGACAGGGGGCGAAGCGAGCAGTACTTC. Its protein product is CASSFRDRGRSEQYF. V and J are TRBV7-2 and TRBJ2-7; 12 bases align to TRBD1. Trimming removed 3 bases from V and 6 bases from J; junction bases left unmatched: 6. CDR3 length equals 15 residues. Germline assignment: CDR1 SGHTA and CDR2 FQGNSA.

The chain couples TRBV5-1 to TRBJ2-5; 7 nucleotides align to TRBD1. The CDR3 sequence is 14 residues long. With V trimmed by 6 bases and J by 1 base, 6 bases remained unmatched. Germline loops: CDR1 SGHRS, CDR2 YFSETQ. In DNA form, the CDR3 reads TGCGCCAGCAAAGGACAGGAAATCCAAGAGACCCAGTACTTC. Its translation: CASKGQEIQETQYF.

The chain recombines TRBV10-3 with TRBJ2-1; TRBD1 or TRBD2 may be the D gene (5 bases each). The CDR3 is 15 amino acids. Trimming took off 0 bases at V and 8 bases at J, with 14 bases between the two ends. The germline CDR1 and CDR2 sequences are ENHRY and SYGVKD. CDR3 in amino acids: CAISESRGAWDEQFF. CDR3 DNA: TGTGCCATCAGTGAGTCAAGAGGGGCCTGGGATGAGCAGTTCTTC.

The CDR3 nucleotides are TGTGCCAGCAGTTTATCGGGGATCGGGGGCTACGAGCAGTACTTC. Translated: CASSLSGIGGYEQYF. The V and J genes are TRBV28 and TRBJ2-7; TRBD2 might be the D (6 bases). Germline CDR1 and CDR2: MDHEN and SYDVKM. This CDR3 is 15 amino acids long. Trimming removed 1 base at V and 3 bases at J, with 13 bases between.

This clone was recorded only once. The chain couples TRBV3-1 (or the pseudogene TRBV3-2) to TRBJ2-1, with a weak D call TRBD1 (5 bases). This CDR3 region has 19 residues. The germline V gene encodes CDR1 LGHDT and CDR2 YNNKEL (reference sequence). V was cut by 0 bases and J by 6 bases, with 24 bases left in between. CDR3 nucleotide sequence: TGTGCCAGCAGCCAAGATTACCCCCAGGGCGTATTGATGTCCAATGAGCAGTTCTTC. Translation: CASSQDYPQGVLMSNEQFF.

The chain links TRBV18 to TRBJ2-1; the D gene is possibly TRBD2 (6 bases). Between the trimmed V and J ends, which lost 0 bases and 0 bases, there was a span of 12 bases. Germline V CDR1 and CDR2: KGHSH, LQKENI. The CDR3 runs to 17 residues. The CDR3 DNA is TGTGCCAGCTCACCACCCCTGGGGGGTAGCTCCTACAATGAGCAGTTCTTC. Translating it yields CASSPPLGGSSYNEQFF.

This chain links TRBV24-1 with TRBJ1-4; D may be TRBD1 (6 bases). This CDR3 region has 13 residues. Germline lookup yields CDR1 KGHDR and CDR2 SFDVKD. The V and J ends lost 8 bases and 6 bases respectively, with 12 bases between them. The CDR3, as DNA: TGTGCCACCAACGGGGGGCAAGATGAAAAACTGTTTTTT. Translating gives CATNGGQDEKLFF.

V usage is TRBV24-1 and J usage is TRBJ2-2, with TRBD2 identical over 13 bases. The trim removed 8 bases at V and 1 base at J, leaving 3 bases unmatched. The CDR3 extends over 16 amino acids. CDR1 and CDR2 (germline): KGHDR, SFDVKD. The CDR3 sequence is CATTGTSGVNTGELFF. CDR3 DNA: TGTGCCACCACGGGGACTAGCGGGGTGAACACCGGGGAGCTGTTTTTT.

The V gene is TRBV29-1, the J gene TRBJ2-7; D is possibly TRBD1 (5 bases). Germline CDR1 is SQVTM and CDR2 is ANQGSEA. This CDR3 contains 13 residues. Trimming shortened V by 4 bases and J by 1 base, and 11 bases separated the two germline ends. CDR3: CSVATVLSYEQYF. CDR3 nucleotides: TGCAGCGTTGCGACAGTTTTATCCTACGAGCAGTACTTC.